This TCR beta chain was sequenced during a study of OX40 agonist ivuxolimab in advanced cancers. Libraries were prepared by immunoSEQ multiplex PCR; TCRdb keeps only in-frame clonotypes and omits some of them. The sample has under 85,000 clones; about 83% are singletons. This clone was found once. The CDR3 length is 14 residues. Germline CDR1 and CDR2: LNHDA and SQIVND (reference sequence). J gave up 0 bases and V 9 bases, and 4 bases lay outside the gene matches. The chain carries TRBV19 and TRBJ1-3; TRBD1 matches at 8 bases. The sample consisted of CD4+ or CD8+ T cells sorted from blood, taken in a trial of the OX40 agonist ivuxolimab. The clonotype was recovered from an adult with an advanced solid tumor such as melanoma, head and neck, liver or kidney cancer. CDR3 nucleotides: TGTGCCAGCAAAACAGGGGGCTCTGGAAACACCATATATTTT. It encodes CASKTGGSGNTIYF. The full variable domain, its missing parts supplied by reference TRBV19 and TRBJ1-3, is DGGITQSPKYLFRKEGQNVTLSCEQNLNHDAMYWYRQDPGQGLRLIYYSQIVNDFQKGDIAEGYSVSREKKESFPLTVTSAQKNPTAFYLCASKTGGSGNTIYFGEGSWLTVV.